These T cell receptor beta chains were read from a single sample in a study of cytomegalovirus exposure and HLA in healthy donors. Clones were read by immunoSEQ multiplex PCR, and TCRdb kept only the in-frame ones, dropping some. The top ten hold 7.5% to 10% of the sample, which has some 76,000 clones, approximately 72% seen once. Sequencing was carried out using PBMCs. The receptors here all came from a woman in her 40s in good health and CMV-seropositive. The conserved cysteine and the conserved F or W are not part of the CDR3 here. Where a row states a size, it is once, few, many or the class of an expanded clone; other rows omit it.

V,J,size,CDR3
TRBV19,TRBJ2-3,NA,ASSTAFTDTQY
TRBV14,TRBJ2-5,NA,ASGGYQETQY
TRBV7-2,TRBJ2-7,NA,ASSLGGGNEQY
TRBV10-2,TRBJ1-5,NA,ASSEQGASQPQH
TRBV18,TRBJ1-1,NA,ASSPKPGITEAF
TRBV4-1,TRBJ2-3,once,ASSHPTSRPTDTQY
TRBV27,TRBJ1-3,NA,ASSLSGGSGNTIY
TRBV7-3,TRBJ2-7,NA,ASSVLAGGHEQY
TRBV29-1,TRBJ2-3,NA,SVEDERGGTDTQY
TRBV19,TRBJ1-2,few,ASSTRTGNYGYT
TRBV7-6,TRBJ1-5,few,ASSLPTGGAQPQH
TRBV4-1,TRBJ1-5,NA,ASSQGDSDPQH
TRBV19,TRBJ1-5,NA,ASTPGAGGNQPQH
TRBV5-6,TRBJ1-6,NA,ASSLEQHNSPLH
TRBV30,TRBJ1-2,NA,ACPRRDSLNYGYT
TRBV19,TRBJ2-6,NA,ASSIDVPGAGTGANVLT
TRBV10-3,TRBJ2-3,once,AISESQGDTQY
TRBV7-2,TRBJ2-3,few,ASSLVGGTDTQY
TRBV13,TRBJ2-2,few,ASSPWGGAGELF
TRBV6-5,TRBJ1-2,once,ASSFSGQGAGGYT
TRBV12-1,TRBJ2-7,NA,ASSGGTGGGIEQY
TRBV2,TRBJ2-5,NA,ASSELLPGETQY
TRBV15,TRBJ2-7,NA,ATSRDPPGQGAIEQY
TRBV4-1,TRBJ2-7,NA,ASSQGTASYEQY
TRBV6-5,TRBJ2-1,NA,ASSYATLTYNEQF
TRBV11-2,TRBJ2-5,few,ASSFGAGGPTQETQY
TRBV6-5,TRBJ1-6,NA,ASQRGQQFTLH
TRBV4-1,TRBJ2-1,NA,ASRRTGGNEQF
TRBV19,TRBJ1-2,NA,ASTLSRGNYGYT
TRBV7-2,TRBJ1-2,NA,ASSLRQAGAYGYT
TRBV4-1,TRBJ1-2,NA,ASSQAMGRGFDGYT
TRBV7-2,TRBJ1-1,NA,ASRTILSRGHPEAF
TRBV2,TRBJ2-5,NA,ASSAQGAGETQY
TRBV30,TRBJ2-7,few,AWSKGEEREQY
TRBV5-1,TRBJ1-2,medium-sized,ASIREPNQGRYGYT
TRBV6-6,TRBJ1-2,NA,ASRLGTENGYT
TRBV10-3,TRBJ2-5,NA,AISGGQEGETQY